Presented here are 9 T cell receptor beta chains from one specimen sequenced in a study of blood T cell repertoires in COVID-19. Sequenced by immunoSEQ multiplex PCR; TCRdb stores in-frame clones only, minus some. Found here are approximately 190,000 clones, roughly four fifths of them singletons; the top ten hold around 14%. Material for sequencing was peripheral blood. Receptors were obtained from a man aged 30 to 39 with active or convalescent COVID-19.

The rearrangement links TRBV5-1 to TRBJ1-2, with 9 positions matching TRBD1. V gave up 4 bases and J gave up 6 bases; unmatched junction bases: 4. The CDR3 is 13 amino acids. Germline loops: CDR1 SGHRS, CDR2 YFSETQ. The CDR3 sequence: CASSLDRGDGYTF. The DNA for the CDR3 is TGCGCCAGCAGCCTGGACAGGGGTGATGGCTACACCTTC.

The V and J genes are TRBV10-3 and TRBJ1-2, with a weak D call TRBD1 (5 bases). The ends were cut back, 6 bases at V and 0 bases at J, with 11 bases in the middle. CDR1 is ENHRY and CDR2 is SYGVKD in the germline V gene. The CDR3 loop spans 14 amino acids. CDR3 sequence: CAIRGGSTNYGYTF. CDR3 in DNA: TGTGCCATCAGGGGGGGTTCAACTAACTATGGCTACACCTTC.

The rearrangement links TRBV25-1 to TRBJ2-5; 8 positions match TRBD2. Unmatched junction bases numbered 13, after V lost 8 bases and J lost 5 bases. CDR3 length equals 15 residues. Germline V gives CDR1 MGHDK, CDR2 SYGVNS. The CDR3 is CASRGGGPLRETQYF. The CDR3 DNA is TGTGCCAGCCGGGGGGGAGGGCCGTTGAGGGAGACCCAGTACTTC.

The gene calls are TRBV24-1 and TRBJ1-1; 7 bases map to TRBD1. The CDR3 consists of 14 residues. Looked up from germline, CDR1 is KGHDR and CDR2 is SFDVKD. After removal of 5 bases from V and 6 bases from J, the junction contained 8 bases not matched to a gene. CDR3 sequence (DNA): TGTGCCACCAGTGCAAGTGACAGGGCCCCTGAAGCTTTCTTT. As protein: CATSASDRAPEAFF.

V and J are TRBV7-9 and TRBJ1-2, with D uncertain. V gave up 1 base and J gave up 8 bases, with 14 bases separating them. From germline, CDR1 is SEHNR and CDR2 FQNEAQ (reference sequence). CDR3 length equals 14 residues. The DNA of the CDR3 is TGTGCCAGCAGCTTAGAGAATGCCCGAGGAGGCTACACCTTC. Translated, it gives CASSLENARGGYTF.

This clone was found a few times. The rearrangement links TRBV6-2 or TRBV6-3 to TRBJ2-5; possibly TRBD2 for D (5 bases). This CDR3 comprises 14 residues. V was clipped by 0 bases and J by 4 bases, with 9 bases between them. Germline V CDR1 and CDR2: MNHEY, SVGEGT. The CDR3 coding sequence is TGTGCCAGCAGTTACTCGAGGGTCGGAGAGACCCAGTACTTC. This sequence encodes CASSYSRVGETQYF.

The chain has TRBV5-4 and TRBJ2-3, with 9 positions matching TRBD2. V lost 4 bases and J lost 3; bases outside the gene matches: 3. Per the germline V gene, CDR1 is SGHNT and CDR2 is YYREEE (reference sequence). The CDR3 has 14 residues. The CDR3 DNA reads TGTGCCAGCAGCATCACTAGCGGGACAGATACGCAGTATTTT. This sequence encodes CASSITSGTDTQYF.

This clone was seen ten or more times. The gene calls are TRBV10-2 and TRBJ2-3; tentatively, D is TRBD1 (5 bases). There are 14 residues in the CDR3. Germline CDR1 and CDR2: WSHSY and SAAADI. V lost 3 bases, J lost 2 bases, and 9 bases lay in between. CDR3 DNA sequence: TGCGCCAGCAGTGACCAGGGCTACACAGATACGCAGTATTTT. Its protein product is CASSDQGYTDTQYF.

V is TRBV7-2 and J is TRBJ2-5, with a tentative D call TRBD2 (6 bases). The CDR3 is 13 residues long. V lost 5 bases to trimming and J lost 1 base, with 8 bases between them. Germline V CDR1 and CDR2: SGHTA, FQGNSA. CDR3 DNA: TGTGCCAGCAGCGGAGGGCTCCAAGAGACCCAGTACTTC. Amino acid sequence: CASSGGLQETQYF.